Shown below are 10 T cell receptor beta chains from a single sample sequenced in a study of blood T cell repertoires in COVID-19. Using immunoSEQ multiplex PCR, the repertoire was profiled, and TCRdb retains in-frame clones only, with some absent. Of 150,000 to 200,000 clones listed, over 80% were seen once; the top ten hold roughly 5%. Material: peripheral blood. All receptors come from a woman aged 25 to 39 with acute or convalescent COVID-19.

The chain links TRBV3-1 (or the pseudogene TRBV3-2) to TRBJ1-3; D not resolved. The germline V and J ends were trimmed by 0 bases and 1 base, with 7 bases remaining between them. CDR1 and CDR2 from the germline V gene are LGHDT and YNNKEL (reference sequence). The CDR3 is 15 amino acids. CDR3 residues: CASSQEARSGNTIYF. DNA of the CDR3: TGTGCCAGCAGCCAAGAAGCCAGGTCTGGAAACACCATATATTTT.

The chain links TRBV7-9 to TRBJ1-5, with D unresolved. The ends were cut back, 5 bases at V and 4 bases at J, with 6 bases in the middle. The V gene's germline CDR1 is SEHNR and CDR2 FQNEAQ (reference sequence). The CDR3 is 12 residues long. The CDR3 region is CASSIENQPQHF. The CDR3 region has the DNA TGTGCCAGCAGCATCGAGAATCAGCCCCAGCATTTT.

As to this clone: At one boundary the junction diverges from the germline segment, which might be a read error. This rearrangement joins TRBV19 to TRBJ1-1, with 8 bases matching TRBD1. Germline V gene sequence: CDR1 LNHDA, CDR2 SQIVND (reference sequence). The CDR3 length is 13 residues. Here the CDR3 reads CASSIMGQVEGFF. The CDR3 DNA is TGTGCCAGTAGTATAATGGGACAGGTCGAAGGTTTCTTT. Complete variable domain (other parts from reference TRBV19 and TRBJ1-1): DGGITQSPKYLFRKEGQNVTLSCEQNLNHDAMYWYRQDPGQGLRLIYYSQIVNDFQKGDIAEGYSVSREKKESFPLTVTSAQKNPTAFYLCASSIMGQVEGFFGQGTRLTVV.

The genes are TRBV6-2 or TRBV6-3 and TRBJ2-5; D perhaps matches TRBD1 (6 bases). The CDR3 runs 14 residues. Trimming left V 2 bases short and J 0 bases short, with 7 bases between. Germline CDR1 and CDR2: MNHEY and SVGEGT. CDR3 loop: CASSYDRYQETQYF. As DNA, the CDR3 is TGTGCCAGCAGTTACGACAGGTACCAAGAGACCCAGTACTTC.

The rearrangement joins TRBV29-1 to TRBJ2-1; 11 bases are shared with TRBD2. The CDR3 sequence is 15 residues long. V was clipped by 6 bases and J by 3 bases; unmatched bases: 7. Germline lookup yields CDR1 SQVTM and CDR2 ANQGSEA. The CDR3 coding sequence is TGCAGCGTCTTTGGGGGGACTAGCGGCTACAATGAGCAGTTCTTC. Translation gives CSVFGGTSGYNEQFF.

This clone was picked up one time. The chain links TRBV27 to TRBJ1-1; D remains ambiguous. Germline CDR1 and CDR2: MNHEY and SMNVEV (reference sequence). The CDR3 extends over 13 amino acids. V lost 2 bases to trimming and J lost 3 bases, with 7 bases between them. For the CDR3, the DNA is TGTGCCAGCAGTTTAATGTTAGACACTGAAGCTTTCTTT. It translates to CASSLMLDTEAFF.

The genes are TRBV4-1 and TRBJ1-5; 7 positions agree with TRBD1. This CDR3 spans 15 amino acids. Germline V gene data show CDR1 as MGHRA and CDR2 as YSYEKL. The J segment lost 7 bases and the V segment lost 0 bases, leaving 6 bases of the junction unmatched. The CDR3 reads CASSQDLTGWQPQHF. CDR3 coding DNA: TGCGCCAGCAGCCAAGATTTGACAGGGTGGCAGCCCCAGCATTTT.

This clone has just a few counts. The V and J genes are TRBV27 and TRBJ2-7, with 9 positions matching TRBD1. CDR1 and CDR2 from the germline V gene are MNHEY and SMNVEV (reference sequence). This CDR3 has 15 residues. Unmatched junction bases numbered 4, after V lost 2 bases and J lost 2 bases. The DNA for the CDR3 is TGTGCCAGCAGTTTACTAACAGGGGGCGCCTACGAGCAGTACTTC. Amino acids: CASSLLTGGAYEQYF.

The chain recombines TRBV6-6 with TRBJ2-4, with 8 bases identical to TRBD1. The CDR3 sequence is 18 residues long. Germline assignment: CDR1 MNHNY and CDR2 SVGAGI (reference sequence). V was clipped by 5 bases and J by 4 bases; unmatched bases: 16. CDR3 sequence (DNA): TGTGCCAGCAGTCGCCCTAGGGCTTCTACAGGGGGTAAAAACATTCAGTACTTC. It encodes CASSRPRASTGGKNIQYF.

This clone was counted between two and nine times. The chain is built from TRBV15 and TRBJ2-2, with 8 bases that match TRBD1. CDR3 length equals 16 residues. Germline CDR1 is LNHNV and CDR2 is YYDKDF (reference sequence). After removal of 5 bases from V and 4 bases from J, the junction contained 9 bases not matched to a gene. CDR3 sequence reads: CATSARGQGITGELFF. CDR3 bases: TGTGCCACCAGCGCGAGAGGACAGGGAATCACCGGGGAGCTGTTTTTT.